This TCR beta chain was found in a study of blood T cell repertoires in COVID-19. The overall study: The samples span acute and convalescent COVID-19 from the United States, Italy and Spain.

The assay was immunoSEQ multiplex PCR, and TCRdb's table has in-frame clones only and misses some. Counted here are a few hundred thousand clones, roughly nine tenths occurring once; the ten biggest clones make up less than 2%. Germline V gene sequence: CDR1 LNHNV, CDR2 YYDKDF (reference sequence). With 0 bases removed from V and 5 bases from J, the gap between germline ends came to 5 bases. The CDR3 has 14 amino acids. V is TRBV15 and J is TRBJ1-6; D is uncertain. The receptor comes from a woman in her twenties or thirties with COVID-19, enrolled during active disease. Sequenced material: peripheral blood. The DNA of the CDR3 is TGTGCCACCAGCAGAGATCCCGATAATTCACCCCTCCACTTT. It is translated as CATSRDPDNSPLHF.